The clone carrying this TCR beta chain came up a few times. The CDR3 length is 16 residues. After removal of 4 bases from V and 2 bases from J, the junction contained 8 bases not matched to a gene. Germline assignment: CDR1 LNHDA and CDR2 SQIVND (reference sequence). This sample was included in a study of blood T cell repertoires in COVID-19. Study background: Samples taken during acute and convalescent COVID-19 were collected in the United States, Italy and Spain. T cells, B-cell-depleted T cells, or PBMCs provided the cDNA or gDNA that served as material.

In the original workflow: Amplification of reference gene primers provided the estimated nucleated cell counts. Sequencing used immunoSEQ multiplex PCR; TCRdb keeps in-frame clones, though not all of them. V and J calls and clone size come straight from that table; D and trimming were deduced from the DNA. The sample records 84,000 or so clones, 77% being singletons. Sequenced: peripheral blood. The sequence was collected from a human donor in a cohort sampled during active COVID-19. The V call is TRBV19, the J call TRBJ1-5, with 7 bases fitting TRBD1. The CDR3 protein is CASSTQGQLGNQPQHF. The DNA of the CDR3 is TGTGCCAGTAGTACCCAGGGACAGCTGGGCAATCAGCCCCAGCATTTT.